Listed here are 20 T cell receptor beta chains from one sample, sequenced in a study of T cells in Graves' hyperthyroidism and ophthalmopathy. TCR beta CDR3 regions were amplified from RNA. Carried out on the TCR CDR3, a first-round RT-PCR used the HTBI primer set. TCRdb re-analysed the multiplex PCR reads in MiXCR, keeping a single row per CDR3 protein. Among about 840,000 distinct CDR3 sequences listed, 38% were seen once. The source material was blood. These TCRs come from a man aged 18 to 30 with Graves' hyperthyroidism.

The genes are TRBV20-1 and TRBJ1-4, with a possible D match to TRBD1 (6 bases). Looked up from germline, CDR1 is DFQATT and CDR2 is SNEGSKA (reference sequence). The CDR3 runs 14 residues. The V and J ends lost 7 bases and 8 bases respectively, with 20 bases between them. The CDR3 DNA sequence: TGCAGTGTTTTTCTTACCAGGGGTGGGGAAAAACTGTTTTTT. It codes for CSVFLTRGGEKLFF.

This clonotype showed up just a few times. The CDR3 nucleotides read TGTGCCAGCAGTTACCGTTGGGAAACTGAAGCTTTCTTT. This sequence encodes CASSYRWETEAFF. This chain joins TRBV6-5 and TRBJ1-1; D is ambiguous. The ends were cut back, 2 bases at V and 5 bases at J, with 9 bases in the middle. This CDR3 comprises 13 residues. The V gene's germline CDR1 is MNHEY and CDR2 SVGAGI.

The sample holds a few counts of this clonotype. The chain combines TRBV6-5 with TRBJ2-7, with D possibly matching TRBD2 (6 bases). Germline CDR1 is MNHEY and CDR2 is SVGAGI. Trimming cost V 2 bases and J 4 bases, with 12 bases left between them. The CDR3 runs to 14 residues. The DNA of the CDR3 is TGTGCCAGCAGTTACGGAGGGGTCCAATACGAGCAGTACTTC. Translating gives CASSYGGVQYEQYF.

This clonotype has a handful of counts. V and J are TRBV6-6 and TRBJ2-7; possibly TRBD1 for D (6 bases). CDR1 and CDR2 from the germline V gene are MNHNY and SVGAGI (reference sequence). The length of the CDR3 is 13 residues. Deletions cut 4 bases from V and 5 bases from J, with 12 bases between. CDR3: CASSWGPTDEQYF. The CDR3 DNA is TGTGCCAGCAGTTGGGGGCCCACCGACGAGCAGTACTTC.

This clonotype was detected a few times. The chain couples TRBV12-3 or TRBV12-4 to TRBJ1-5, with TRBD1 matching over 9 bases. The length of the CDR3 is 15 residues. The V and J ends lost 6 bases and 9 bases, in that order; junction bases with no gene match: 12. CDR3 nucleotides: TGTGCCAGCAGCTGGGCTGAACAGGGGGCGCCGCCCCAGCATTTT. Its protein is CASSWAEQGAPPQHF.

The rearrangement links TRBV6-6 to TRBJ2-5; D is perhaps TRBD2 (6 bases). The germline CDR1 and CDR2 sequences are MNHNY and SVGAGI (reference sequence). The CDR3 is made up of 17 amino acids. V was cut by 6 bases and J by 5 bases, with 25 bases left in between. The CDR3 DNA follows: TGTGCCAGCAGCCAAGTTTGGGGACTGAGCCTGTTTGAGACCCAGTACTTC. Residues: CASSQVWGLSLFETQYF.

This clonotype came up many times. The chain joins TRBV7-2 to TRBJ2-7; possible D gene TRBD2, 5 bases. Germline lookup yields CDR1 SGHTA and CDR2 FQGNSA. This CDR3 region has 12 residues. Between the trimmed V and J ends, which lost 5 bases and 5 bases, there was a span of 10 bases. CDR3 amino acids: CASSAGLDEQYF. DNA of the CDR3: TGTGCCAGCAGCGCCGGACTGGACGAGCAGTACTTC.

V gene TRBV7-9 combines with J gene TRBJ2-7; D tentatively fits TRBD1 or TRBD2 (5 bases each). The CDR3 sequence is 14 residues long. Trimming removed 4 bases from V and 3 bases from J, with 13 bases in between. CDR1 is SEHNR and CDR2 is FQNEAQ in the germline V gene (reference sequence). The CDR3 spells CASSWDAGDYEQYF. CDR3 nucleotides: TGTGCCAGCAGCTGGGACGCTGGAGACTACGAGCAGTACTTC.

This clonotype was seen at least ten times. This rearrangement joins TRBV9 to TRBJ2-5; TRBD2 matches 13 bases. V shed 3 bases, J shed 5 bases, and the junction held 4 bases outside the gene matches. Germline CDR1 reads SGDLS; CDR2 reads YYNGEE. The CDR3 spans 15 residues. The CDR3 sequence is CASSGGTSGVETQYF. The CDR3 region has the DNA TGTGCCAGCAGCGGAGGGACTAGCGGGGTGGAGACCCAGTACTTC.

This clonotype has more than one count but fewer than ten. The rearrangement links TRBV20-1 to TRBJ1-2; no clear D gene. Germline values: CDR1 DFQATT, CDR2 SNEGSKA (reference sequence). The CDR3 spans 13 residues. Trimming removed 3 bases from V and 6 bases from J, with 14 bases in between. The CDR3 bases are TGCAGTGCTAGGATTGCCAGCCTGGATGGCTACACCTTC. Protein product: CSARIASLDGYTF.

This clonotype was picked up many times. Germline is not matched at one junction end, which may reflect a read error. Written as DNA, the CDR3 is TGTGCCAGCAGTTTGGGTCAGGATGCCTACGAGCAGTACTTC. Its protein product is CASSLGQDAYEQYF. The V and J genes are TRBV5-1 and TRBJ2-7; the D is unclear. This CDR3 contains 14 residues. Germline lookup yields CDR1 SGHRS and CDR2 YFSETQ.

DNA of the CDR3: TGTGCCAGCAGCCAATATTTAACGGGGAACACTGAAGCTTTCTTT. Its translation is CASSQYLTGNTEAFF. The J gene is TRBJ1-1, the V gene TRBV14, with D unclear. Looked up from germline, CDR1 is SGHDN and CDR2 is FVKESK. V was cut by 2 bases and J by 1 base, with 11 bases left in between. CDR3 length: 15 residues.

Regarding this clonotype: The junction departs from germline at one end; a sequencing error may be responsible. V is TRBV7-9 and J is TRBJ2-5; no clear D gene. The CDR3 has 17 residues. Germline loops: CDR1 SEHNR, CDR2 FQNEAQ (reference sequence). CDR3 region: CTSSPGDKAQFQETQYF. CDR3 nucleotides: TGTACCAGCAGCCCGGGCGACAAGGCCCAATTCCAAGAGACCCAGTACTTC.

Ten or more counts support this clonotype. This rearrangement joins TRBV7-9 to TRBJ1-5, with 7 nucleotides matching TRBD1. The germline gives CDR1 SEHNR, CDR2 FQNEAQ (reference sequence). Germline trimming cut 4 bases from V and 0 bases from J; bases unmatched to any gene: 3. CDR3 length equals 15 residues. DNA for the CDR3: TGTGCCAGCAGCTCCGACAGGGATAGCAATCAGCCCCAGCATTTT. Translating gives CASSSDRDSNQPQHF.

The CDR3 sequence is CSANTGDSEKLFF. CDR3 nucleotides: TGCAGTGCGAATACAGGGGATTCAGAAAAACTGTTTTTT. The V call is TRBV20-1, the J call TRBJ1-4, with TRBD1 matching 7 bases. The CDR3 extends over 13 amino acids. The ends lost 6 bases at V and 8 bases at J; junction bases unmatched: 9. The germline CDR1 and CDR2 sequences are DFQATT and SNEGSKA (reference sequence).

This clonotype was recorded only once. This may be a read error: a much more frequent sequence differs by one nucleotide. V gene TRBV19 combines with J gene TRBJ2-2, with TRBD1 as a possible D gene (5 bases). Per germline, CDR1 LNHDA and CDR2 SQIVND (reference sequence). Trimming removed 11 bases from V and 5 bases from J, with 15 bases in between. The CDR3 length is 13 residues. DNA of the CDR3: TGTGCCGGTAAGCCGACAGTGACCGGGGAGCTGTTTTTT. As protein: CAGKPTVTGELFF.

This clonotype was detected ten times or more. CDR3 DNA sequence: TGTGCCAGCAGCGTAGGCGGGAACACCGGGGAGCTGTTTTTT. This codes for CASSVGGNTGELFF. The V and J genes are TRBV9 and TRBJ2-2; D gene ambiguous. Germline CDR1 is SGDLS and CDR2 is YYNGEE. The CDR3 has 14 residues. V dropped 0 bases and J dropped 1 base, with 4 bases sitting between them.

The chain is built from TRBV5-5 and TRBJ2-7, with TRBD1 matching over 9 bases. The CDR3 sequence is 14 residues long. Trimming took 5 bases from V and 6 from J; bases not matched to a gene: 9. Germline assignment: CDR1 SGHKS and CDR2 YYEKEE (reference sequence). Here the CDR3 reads CASSPDRGGGEQYF. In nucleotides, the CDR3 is TGTGCCAGCAGTCCGGACAGGGGAGGCGGCGAGCAGTACTTC.

Here the CDR3 DNA reads TGCGCCAGCGTCCGACTAGCGGGGGATCAAGAGACCCAGTACTTC. It is translated as CASVRLAGDQETQYF. This chain connects TRBV10-1 to TRBJ2-5, with 12 bases that match TRBD2. The CDR3 contains 15 residues. Germline V gene sequence: CDR1 WNHNN, CDR2 SYGVQD (reference sequence). Trimming took 8 bases from V and 2 from J; bases not matched to a gene: 6.

The CDR3 region is CASSAVGAGDTEAFF. In nucleotides, the CDR3 is TGTGCCAGCAGTGCCGTCGGGGCAGGGGACACTGAAGCTTTCTTT. The chain links TRBV9 to TRBJ1-1; D is perhaps TRBD1 (6 bases). From germline, CDR1 is SGDLS and CDR2 YYNGEE. The V gene lost 5 bases and the J gene lost 3 bases, with 17 bases spanning the gap. The CDR3 totals 15 residues.